The 5 T cell receptor beta chains reported below all come from one sample, sequenced in a study of blood T cell repertoires in COVID-19. Some clones are missing from TCRdb's copy, which holds only in-frame ones; the method was immunoSEQ multiplex PCR. The table includes about 120,000 clones, 87% detected once. Specimen: peripheral blood. These receptors originate from an older woman with acute or convalescent COVID-19.

The gene calls are TRBV6-5 and TRBJ1-2; the match to TRBD1 covers 7 bases. V gave up 4 bases and J gave up 8 bases; unmatched junction bases: 1. This CDR3 has 11 amino acids. Germline V gene lookup returns CDR1 MNHEY and CDR2 SVGAGI. CDR3 residues: CASSSGGGYTF. DNA for the CDR3: TGTGCCAGCAGTTCAGGGGGAGGCTACACCTTC.

The CDR3 region is CASSIRGGTGASYNEQFF. The CDR3 DNA reads TGTGCCAGTAGTATACGTGGGGGCACCGGCGCTTCCTACAATGAGCAGTTCTTC. This chain connects TRBV19 to TRBJ2-1; TRBD1 might be the D (6 bases). The germline V and J ends were trimmed by 2 bases and 1 base, with 18 bases remaining between them. The germline CDR1 and CDR2 sequences are LNHDA and SQIVND (reference sequence). The CDR3 loop spans 18 amino acids.

The chain employs TRBV24-1 and TRBJ2-5, with 8 bases fitting TRBD2. The J segment lost 5 bases and the V segment lost 5 bases, leaving 0 bases of the junction unmatched. This CDR3 region has 12 residues. Germline loops: CDR1 KGHDR, CDR2 SFDVKD. CDR3 amino acids: CATSVAGETQYF. Written as DNA, the CDR3 is TGTGCCACCAGTGTAGCGGGGGAGACCCAGTACTTC.

The table lists this clone with a few counts. The chain recombines TRBV5-5 with TRBJ2-7; D gene ambiguous. V dropped 0 bases and J dropped 0 bases, with 7 bases sitting between them. Germline V gene data show CDR1 as SGHKS and CDR2 as YYEKEE (reference sequence). This CDR3 is 14 amino acids long. CDR3 bases: TGTGCCAGCAGCTTGGGTGAGAGCTCCTACGAGCAGTACTTC. Translation: CASSLGESSYEQYF. The full variable domain, with the rest looked up from reference TRBV5-5 and TRBJ2-7, is DAGVTQSPTHLIKTRGQQVTLRCSPISGHKSVSWYQQVLGQGPQFIFQYYEKEERGRGNFPDRFSARQFPNYSSELNVNALLLGDSALYLCASSLGESSYEQYFGPGTRLTVT.

This chain joins TRBV9 and TRBJ2-1; D remains ambiguous. V lost 7 bases, J lost 0 bases, and 11 bases lay in between. Looked up from germline, CDR1 is SGDLS and CDR2 is YYNGEE. The length of the CDR3 is 14 residues. In nucleotides, the CDR3 is TGTGCCAGCGCCTCGACGGGCTCCTACAATGAGCAGTTCTTC. Encoded protein: CASASTGSYNEQFF.